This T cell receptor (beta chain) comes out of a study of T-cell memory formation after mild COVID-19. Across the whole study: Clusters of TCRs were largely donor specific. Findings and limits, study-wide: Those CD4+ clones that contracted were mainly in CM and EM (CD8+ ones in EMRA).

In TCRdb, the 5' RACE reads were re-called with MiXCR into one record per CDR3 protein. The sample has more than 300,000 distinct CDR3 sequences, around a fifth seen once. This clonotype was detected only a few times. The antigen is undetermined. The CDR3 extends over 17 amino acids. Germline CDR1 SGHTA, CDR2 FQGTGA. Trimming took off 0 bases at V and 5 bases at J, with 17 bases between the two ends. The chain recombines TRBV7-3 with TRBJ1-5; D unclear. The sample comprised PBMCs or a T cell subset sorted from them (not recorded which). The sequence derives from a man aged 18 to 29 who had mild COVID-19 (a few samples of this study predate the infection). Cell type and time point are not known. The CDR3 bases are TGTGCCAGCAGCTTAACCAGTTTTGGGTCGGTTCATCAGCCCCAGCATTTT. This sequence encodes CASSLTSFGSVHQPQHF.